This note documents a single T cell receptor (beta chain) sequence. Per the original data handling: By means of reference gene primer amplification, nucleated cell counts were estimated. TCRdb's copy holds only in-frame clones and misses some; the assay was immunoSEQ multiplex PCR. V and J calls and clone size follow that table, whereas D and trimming were derived from the DNA. The table shows about 180,000 clones, with approximately 85% occurring only once. The record originates from a study of blood T cell repertoires in COVID-19. The overall study: The United States, Italy and Spain provided the acute and convalescent COVID-19 samples. PBMCs, B-cell-depleted T cells, or T cells were the source of the cDNA or gDNA that made up the material.

What was sequenced was peripheral blood. This TCR was sampled from a man between 60 and 70 years old with acute or convalescent COVID-19.

CDR3 nucleotide sequence: TGTGCCAGCACGCTAGGGGCCACGAGCTCCTATAATTCACCCCTCCACTTT. Encoded protein: CASTLGATSSYNSPLHF. The chain recombines TRBV28 with TRBJ1-6, with a tentative D call TRBD1 (5 bases). The germline V and J ends were trimmed by 7 bases and 0 bases, with 16 bases remaining between them. The length of the CDR3 is 17 residues. Germline-derived CDR1 and CDR2 are MDHEN and SYDVKM.